The source of this T cell receptor (beta chain) is a study of T-cell memory formation after mild COVID-19 (dated by TCRdb to the early 2020s). Looking at the study overall: TCR sequence clusters from the two donors were found to be largely donor specific. T-cell clones expanding and contracting after mild COVID-19 in a couple of donors were tracked by longitudinal TCRalpha and TCRbeta repertoire sequencing. Two young, previously healthy adult volunteers, one female and one male, were included in the cohort.

Ficoll-Paque density gradient centrifugation was used to isolate PBMCs. The sequencing machine was an Illumina NovaSeq 6000. TCRalpha and TCRbeta cDNA libraries were built by 5'RACE with constant-segment primers, adding sample barcodes and unique molecular identifiers. Trizol reagent was used to extract RNA from every sample. Libraries were amplified in two PCR steps, with a second sample barcode and Illumina TruSeq adapters added in the second step. Sequencing of the libraries was done on an Illumina NovaSeq, producing 2 x 150 bp paired-end reads. Processing in the source paper ran as follows. Demultiplexing of reads and collapsing into UMI-guided consensus sequences were performed with migec v1.2.7. Using mixcr v2.1.11, the UMI consensuses were aligned to TRA and TRB V and J templates and assembled into clonotypes. A clonotype was counted as expanded or contracted only if both edgeR and NoisET called the change significant, with noise models trained on biological replicates. For edgeR calls, a false discovery rate-adjusted p below 0.01 and a log2 fold-change threshold of 1 were applied. As an exploratory analysis of dynamics, max-normalized trajectories of the 1000 most abundant clonotypes were examined by PCA with hierarchical clustering. Each responding clone was given a CD4 or CD8 phenotype based on the CD4+ and CD8+ repertoires, which had been sequenced separately. The public reads were quality trimmed at Q25 with fastp and then assembled into clones with MiXCR by TCRdb, keeping productive beta chains. Identical CDR3 protein sequences are pooled into one entry, listed with their most common genes and DNA. These V and J calls originate from TCRdb's pipeline instead of the authors' own analysis. A total of around 250,000 distinct CDR3 sequences appear in this sample, roughly a tenth of them only once. Roughly a fifth of the sample goes to the ten largest clones.

This clonotype showed up just a few times. The antigen it recognizes is unknown. No clone much larger than this one lies a single base away; base qualities are absent. The CDR3, from cysteine to phenylalanine, totals 12 residues. The CDR3 DNA has 36 bases and is translated from base 1. V gives up 6 bases and J gives up 7 bases, and the segment between their germline ends measures 10 bases. The germline V gene (reference sequence) specifies SEHNR as CDR1 and FQNEAQ as CDR2. Summary of the overall study and its limitations: Balanced CD4/CD8 phenotypes were observed for clones contracting from day 15 to 85, whereas a bias towards CD4+ was observed for a second wave of clones expanding from day 15 to 37. The study included only two mild cases, and larger cohorts that include severe cases with pre-infection samples were judged to be necessary. Some responding clones were detected in pre-infection memory, suggesting pre-existing cross-reactive memory T cells joined the SARS-CoV-2 response. Contracting CD4+ clones appeared mostly in the CM and EM memory subsets, whereas CD8+ clones were enriched in EMRA. The second-wave clones that peaked on day 37 were not confirmed to be SARS-CoV-2 specific.

Sequenced: PBMCs or a T cell subset sorted from them (not recorded which). The chain uses TRBV7-9 and TRBJ1-5; perhaps TRBD1 is the D gene, with 5 bases matching. The sequence derives from a man aged 18 to 30 who had mild COVID-19 (a few samples of this study predate the infection). The sample titles of this study are shuffled in the database, so cell type and time point are left out; the donor was told from shared clones. At the DNA level, the sequence is TGTGCCAGCAGTTCAGGGACCCAGCCCCAGCATTTT. Translated, this is CASSSGTQPQHF.